Listed below are T cell receptor beta chains from one sample, sequenced in a study of blood T cell repertoires in COVID-19. The protocol was immunoSEQ multiplex PCR, while the TCRdb copy is restricted to in-frame clones and leaves out a portion. The table includes around 470,000 clones, less than 95% detected once. Source material: PBMCs or T cells enriched from blood (not recorded which). The receptors were sampled from a man in his late teens or twenties who had recovered from COVID-19. Both conserved end residues are part of each CDR3. Only part of the rows carry a size: once, few, many, or a class if the clone is expanded.

v_gene	j_gene	abundance	len	CDR3aa
TRBV7-3	TRBJ2-1	-	15	CASSSGTSEYNEQFF
TRBV19	TRBJ1-1	once	17	CASSTGEGPRVYTEAFF
TRBV19	TRBJ1-1	-	13	CASSMWLNTEAFF
TRBV6-5	TRBJ2-3	-	14	CASSPGTSADTQYF
TRBV11-3	TRBJ1-6	-	11	CASRNRETLHF
TRBV28	TRBJ1-5	-	13	CASSFSSNQPQHF
TRBV7-3	TRBJ1-1	-	14	CASSPGTKNTEAFF
TRBV18	TRBJ2-2	-	14	CASSLGQNTGELFF
TRBV5-4	TRBJ1-2	-	14	CASSFDQGPYGYTF
TRBV2	TRBJ2-3	-	12	CASSGELATQYF
TRBV7-8	TRBJ2-1	-	13	CASSPRGVNEQFF
TRBV7-9	TRBJ2-5	once	15	CASTPVAEYQETQYF
TRBV28	TRBJ2-3	-	13	CASCLFRTDTQYF
TRBV6-5	TRBJ1-1	-	13	CASSNRVNTEAFF
TRBV12-3/TRBV12-4	TRBJ2-1	-	12	CASSRPRGEQFF
TRBV6-1	TRBJ1-3	-	16	CASSDRQGSSGNTIYF
TRBV27	TRBJ2-1	-	14	CASSRGQIYNEQFF
TRBV7-2	TRBJ2-2	-	15	CASSLGRIVTGELFF
TRBV6-5	TRBJ1-1	once	14	CASSSRGSNTEAFF
TRBV27	TRBJ2-7	-	16	CASSPLSGGNSYEQYF
TRBV4-1	TRBJ1-5	-	15	CASSQRGQADQPQHF
TRBV4-1	TRBJ2-5	-	15	CASSQEDRGWETQYF
TRBV30	TRBJ1-2	-	17	CAWKSGARDRDLHGYTF
TRBV4-2	TRBJ2-2	-	17	CASSQGALGPGTGELFF
TRBV18	TRBJ1-6	few	14	CASSLQVRDSPLHF
TRBV6-5	TRBJ2-2	-	15	CASSLQSGGDGELFF
TRBV15	TRBJ2-1	-	12	CATSRDWREQFF
TRBV7-3	TRBJ1-6	-	14	CASSQLPTGSPLHF
TRBV14	TRBJ1-2	-	16	CASSQDLAGGPYGYTF
TRBV7-8	TRBJ2-1	-	13	CASSFYGGNEQFF
TRBV30	TRBJ1-1	-	12	CAWTQGNTEAFF
TRBV5-1	TRBJ2-1	-	12	CASEAFSNEQFF
TRBV29-1	TRBJ1-2	-	14	CSVDGQGAPYGYTF
TRBV7-9	TRBJ1-2	once	14	CASSLVPSRNGYTF
TRBV3-1/TRBV3-2	TRBJ2-2	-	14	CASRPDRDTGELFF
TRBV5-4	TRBJ2-6	once	18	CASSLGLAGAVGANVLTF
TRBV5-6	TRBJ1-5	-	14	CASSSWTGRQPQHF
TRBV5-1	TRBJ2-5	-	13	CASSMGGRETQYF
TRBV5-6	TRBJ1-2	-	16	CASSLGQVLTNYGYTF
TRBV15	TRBJ1-2	-	14	CATSRVIGGDGYTF
TRBV3-1/TRBV3-2	TRBJ2-1	-	19	CASSQDLGTSGRAGNEQFF
TRBV7-2	TRBJ2-1	-	14	CASKLARENNEQFF
TRBV19	TRBJ1-2	once	15	CASSTPGLADYGYTF
TRBV7-9	TRBJ2-7	-	13	CASSQLSSYEQYF
TRBV19	TRBJ2-7	-	15	CASSIAGAGAYEQYF
TRBV2	TRBJ1-3	-	16	CASSETVPASGNTIYF
TRBV3-1/TRBV3-2	TRBJ1-2	few	16	CASSQASGQANYGYTF
TRBV27	TRBJ2-7	-	14	CASAGDRGVYEQYF
TRBV28	TRBJ2-3	-	14	CASSLSGSTDTQYF
TRBV5-1	TRBJ2-7	-	15	CASSLGAGVDYEQYF
TRBV11-2	TRBJ1-2	-	15	CASSPPVTGEIPYTF
TRBV6-5	TRBJ1-3	-	14	CASTWTGDGNTIYF
TRBV19	TRBJ2-2	-	15	CASSIVDFNTGELFF